This record covers a single T cell receptor beta chain. Use of 60 Vbeta and 13 Jbeta primers characterized the PCR. Data came from immunoSEQ multiplex PCR; TCRdb stores just in-frame clones and leaves some out. The sample holds about 200,000 clones; less than 85% are singletons and the top ten take 0.6% to 0.65%. Germline CDR1 and CDR2: SQVTM and ANQGSEA. V gave up 4 bases and J gave up 0 bases, with 9 bases separating them. The CDR3 extends over 13 amino acids. The data were taken from a study of cytomegalovirus exposure and HLA in healthy donors. This rearrangement joins TRBV29-1 to TRBJ2-5, with D unclear. Sequenced sample: PBMCs. This TCR was recovered from a man between 18 and 35 years old in good health and CMV-seronegative. CDR3 protein: CSVGWPYQETQYF. The CDR3 DNA sequence: TGCAGCGTTGGGTGGCCTTACCAAGAGACCCAGTACTTC. The entire variable domain, with the rest obtained from reference TRBV29-1 and TRBJ2-5, is as follows: SAVISQKPSRDICQRGTSLTIQCQVDSQVTMMFWYRQQPGQSLTLIATANQGSEATYESGFVIDKFPISRPNLTFSTLTVSNMSPEDSSIYLCSVGWPYQETQYFGPGTRLLVL.